The clone carrying this T cell receptor (beta chain) appeared many times. Germline is not matched at one junction end, which may reflect a read error. The data originate from a study of T-cell memory formation after mild COVID-19. TCRdb fed the 5' RACE reads into MiXCR, producing one record per CDR3 protein. The sample carries 250,000 to 350,000 distinct CDR3 sequences, 13% to 15% recorded once. The germline CDR1 and CDR2 sequences are SGDLS and YYNGEE. CDR3 length: 12 amino acids. This chain connects TRBV9 to TRBJ1-1; 8 positions match TRBD1. This clonotype originated in a young man who had mild COVID-19 (a few samples of this study predate the infection). Cell type and time point are not known. Sequencing input: PBMCs or a T cell subset sorted from them (not recorded which). This CDR3 reads CASANDRGRYSF. CDR3 nucleotide sequence: TGTGCCAGCGCGAACGACAGGGGAAGATACAGCTTT.